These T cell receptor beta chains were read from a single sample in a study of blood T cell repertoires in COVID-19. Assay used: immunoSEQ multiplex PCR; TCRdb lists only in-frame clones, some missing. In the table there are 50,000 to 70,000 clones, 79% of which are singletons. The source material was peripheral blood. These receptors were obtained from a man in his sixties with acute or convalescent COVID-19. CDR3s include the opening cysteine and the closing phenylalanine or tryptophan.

cdr3_aa: CAISADRANNSPLHF
j_call: TRBJ1-6
v_call: TRBV10-3

cdr3_aa: CASSRQGPNQPQHF
j_call: TRBJ1-5
v_call: TRBV25-1

cdr3_aa: CASSLGTGDNSPLHF
j_call: TRBJ1-6
v_call: TRBV2

cdr3_aa: CASYGGKGEDQPQHF
j_call: TRBJ1-5
v_call: TRBV19

cdr3_aa: CASSLSGGGDEQFF
j_call: TRBJ2-1
v_call: TRBV9

cdr3_aa: CASSLVAGGDEQYF
j_call: TRBJ2-7
v_call: TRBV5-4

cdr3_aa: CASNPVEALNTEAFF
j_call: TRBJ1-1
v_call: TRBV28

cdr3_aa: CASSSTGSSYNSPLHF
j_call: TRBJ1-6
v_call: TRBV5-4

cdr3_aa: CASSLESPGGDSYNSPLHF
j_call: TRBJ1-6
v_call: TRBV7-6

cdr3_aa: CASSSSPAEYGYTF
j_call: TRBJ1-2
v_call: TRBV5-4

cdr3_aa: CAWRRTGYGSGANVLTF
j_call: TRBJ2-6
v_call: TRBV30

cdr3_aa: CASSQGTTTDTQYF
j_call: TRBJ2-3
v_call: TRBV4-2

cdr3_aa: CASGQASHYEQYF
j_call: TRBJ2-7
v_call: TRBV7-6